Shown below are 25 T cell receptor beta chains from a single sample sequenced in a study of OX40 agonist ivuxolimab in advanced cancers. To prepare the library, the immunoSEQ multiplex PCR assay was applied. TCRdb carries this immuneACCESS record with in-frame sequences only. Its versions omit some clonotypes, under half of them owing to an unresolved V gene in the studies checked, with the rest unexplained. Present in this sample are about 17,000 clones, around 70% of which were seen just once. Approximately 22% of the sample rests with the top ten. The sample was CD4+ or CD8+ T cells sorted from blood, taken in a trial of the OX40 agonist ivuxolimab. The receptors were sampled from an adult with an advanced solid tumor such as melanoma, head and neck, liver or kidney cancer.

The J gene is TRBJ2-1, the V gene TRBV5-8; TRBD1 is a possible D gene (6 bases). This CDR3 region has 15 residues. Germline V gene lookup returns CDR1 SGHTS and CDR2 YDEGEE. The V end was cut by 4 bases, the J end by 6 bases, with 17 bases between. In DNA form, the CDR3 reads TGTGCCAGCAGCCCTAACAGGGTGACAAGCAATGAGCAGTTCTTC. Translating gives CASSPNRVTSNEQFF.

The CDR3 sequence is CASSIGRAPNSPLHF. The CDR3, as DNA: TGTGCCAGTAGTATCGGGAGGGCGCCGAATTCACCCCTCCACTTT. This chain links TRBV19 with TRBJ1-6; D call uncertain. In germline, CDR1 is LNHDA, CDR2 SQIVND (reference sequence). Trimming cost V 3 bases and J 7 bases, with 13 bases left between them. The CDR3 totals 15 residues.

V gene TRBV7-9 combines with J gene TRBJ1-2; 7 nucleotides agree with TRBD1. V lost 1 base and J lost 7; bases outside the gene matches: 9. From germline, CDR1 is SEHNR and CDR2 FQNEAQ (reference sequence). The CDR3 runs 15 residues. In nucleotides, the CDR3 is TGTGCCAGCAGCTTAGTAACGAGGAGGGGGCCTGGCTACACCTTC. This translates into CASSLVTRRGPGYTF.

The chain carries TRBV7-2 and TRBJ2-1; unclear D gene. The CDR3 has 13 amino acids. V was pared by 5 bases and J by 4 bases, with 9 bases between. Germline V gene sequence: CDR1 SGHTA, CDR2 FQGNSA. The CDR3 nucleotides read TGTGCCAGCAGCATCGGACGGTACAATGAGCAGTTCTTC. Encoded protein: CASSIGRYNEQFF.

The chain combines TRBV13 with TRBJ2-7; the D gene is possibly TRBD2 (7 bases). In germline, CDR1 is PRHDT, CDR2 FYEKMQ (reference sequence). V gave up 3 bases and J gave up 3 bases, with 12 bases separating them. This CDR3 spans 14 amino acids. This chain's CDR3 is CASSFGLGGYEQYF. For the CDR3, the DNA is TGTGCCAGCAGCTTTGGACTAGGGGGCTACGAGCAGTACTTC.

The genes are TRBV6-5 and TRBJ2-7, with 10 bases fitting TRBD2. Germline V gives CDR1 MNHEY, CDR2 SVGAGI. Trimming removed 4 bases from V and 3 bases from J; junction bases left unmatched: 6. CDR3 length: 15 amino acids. CDR3: CASSLRLAGVYEQYF. The CDR3 region has the DNA TGTGCCAGCAGTTTGCGGCTAGCGGGGGTCTACGAGCAGTACTTC.

The J gene is TRBJ2-1, the V gene TRBV5-6; 7 bases are shared with TRBD1. Trimming at V came to 5 bases and at J to 7 bases, leaving 6 bases not matched to a gene. The CDR3 sequence is 13 residues long. Germline values: CDR1 SGHDT, CDR2 YYEEEE. CDR3 sequence reads: CASRWTGMNEQFF. In DNA, the CDR3 is TGTGCCAGCAGGTGGACAGGTATGAATGAGCAGTTCTTC.

The chain combines TRBV7-9 with TRBJ2-5; 7 nucleotides agree with TRBD2. The germline gives CDR1 SEHNR, CDR2 FQNEAQ (reference sequence). V trimming: 4 bases; J trimming: 3 bases; junction bases outside the gene matches: 5. This CDR3 region has 14 residues. CDR3 amino acids: CASSSSLAEETQYF. The DNA of the CDR3 is TGTGCCAGCAGCTCGTCCCTAGCGGAAGAGACCCAGTACTTC.

J is TRBJ2-2 and V is TRBV7-2, with 14 bases aligning to TRBD2. This CDR3 comprises 17 residues. Germline V gene sequence: CDR1 SGHTA, CDR2 FQGNSA. Unmatched junction bases numbered 2, after V lost 4 bases and J lost 1 base. The CDR3 here is CASSSGLAGVNTGELFF. For the CDR3, the DNA is TGTGCCAGCAGCTCGGGACTAGCGGGGGTGAACACCGGGGAGCTGTTTTTT.

The genes are TRBV28 and TRBJ2-7; no clear D. CDR3 length: 12 amino acids. V shed 3 bases and J shed 3 bases, with 6 bases lying between them. Germline V gene data show CDR1 as MDHEN and CDR2 as SYDVKM. CDR3 amino acids: CASSLVYYEQYF. The CDR3 DNA reads TGTGCCAGCAGTTTGGTTTACTACGAGCAGTACTTC.

The chain recombines TRBV2 with TRBJ1-2; possible D gene TRBD1, 5 bases. CDR1 is SNHLY and CDR2 is FYNNEI in the germline V gene. The CDR3 runs 12 residues. V was trimmed by 8 bases and J by 4 bases, leaving 11 bases between them. This CDR3 is CASSQGPYGYTF. In nucleotides, the CDR3 is TGTGCCAGCTCCCAGGGACCCTATGGCTACACCTTC.

This rearrangement joins TRBV7-9 to TRBJ2-5; the D call may be TRBD1 or TRBD2 (5 bases each). Germline V gene sequence: CDR1 SEHNR, CDR2 FQNEAQ (reference sequence). The CDR3 totals 13 residues. V shed 5 bases and J shed 4 bases, with 11 bases lying between them. DNA of the CDR3: TGTGCCAGCAGCACTAGGACACCAGAGACCCAGTACTTC. It yields the protein CASSTRTPETQYF.

This clone was seen just once. J is TRBJ1-3 and V is TRBV21-1. TRBV21-1 is tagged as a pseudogene. This CDR3 has 15 amino acids. The CDR3 loop reads CARLRVPVSGNTIYF. The CDR3 nucleotides read TGTGCCCGCTTGCGCGTCCCCGTCTCTGGAAACACCATATATTTT.

The V gene is TRBV7-6, the J gene TRBJ2-3; 8 bases line up with TRBD2. CDR3 length: 17 amino acids. Trimming at V came to 3 bases and at J to 0 bases, leaving 8 bases not matched to a gene. Germline V gene lookup returns CDR1 SGHVS and CDR2 FNYEAQ. Here the CDR3 reads CASSFRSGGLSTDTQYF. The CDR3 DNA follows: TGTGCCAGCAGCTTCCGGAGCGGGGGCCTAAGCACAGATACGCAGTATTTT.

The chain uses TRBV6-5 and TRBJ2-7, with TRBD1 as a possible D gene (5 bases). The V gene's germline CDR1 is MNHEY and CDR2 SVGAGI. Trimming cost V 0 bases and J 3 bases, with 15 bases left between them. The CDR3 consists of 16 residues. The CDR3 DNA reads TGTGCCAGCAGTTACTCGGGGCGGAGTAAGGACTACGAGCAGTACTTC. This encodes CASSYSGRSKDYEQYF.

This rearrangement joins TRBV9 to TRBJ2-3; 11 bases are shared with TRBD1. J gave up 3 bases and V 1 base, and 7 bases lay outside the gene matches. This CDR3 is built from 17 residues. Germline values: CDR1 SGDLS, CDR2 YYNGEE. The CDR3 DNA reads as TGTGCCAGCAGCGTATCGGACAGGGGGCGCGGTACAGATACGCAGTATTTT. Translating it yields CASSVSDRGRGTDTQYF.

V usage is TRBV4-3 and J usage is TRBJ2-1; the D is unclear. The CDR3 loop spans 14 amino acids. The ends were cut back, 1 base at V and 8 bases at J, with 12 bases in the middle. Germline CDR1 is LGHNA and CDR2 is YSLEER. CDR3 amino acids: CASSQGLRNHEQFF. In nucleotides, the CDR3 is TGCGCCAGCAGCCAAGGGTTACGTAACCATGAGCAGTTCTTC.

The rearrangement links TRBV9 to TRBJ2-3; no firm D call. V was cut by 2 bases and J by 0 bases, with 7 bases left in between. Germline V lookup: CDR1 SGDLS, CDR2 YYNGEE. This CDR3 comprises 14 residues. CDR3 residues: CASSVVSSTDTQYF. The CDR3 DNA is TGTGCCAGCAGCGTCGTTTCCAGCACAGATACGCAGTATTTT.

This chain connects TRBV18 to TRBJ2-5; 10 positions match TRBD1. The tail of the sequence fits TRBJ2-7 better, so the J call may be wrong. The CDR3 has 14 amino acids. The germline V gene encodes CDR1 KGHSH and CDR2 LQKENI. This chain's CDR3 is CASSPTGGYDEQYF. The CDR3 DNA sequence: TGTGCCAGCTCTCCGACAGGGGGCTATGACGAGCAGTACTTC.

This clone was observed once. This chain joins TRBV19 and TRBJ1-1; 7 bases are shared with TRBD1. The CDR3 is 15 residues long. The V segment lost 5 bases and the J segment 0 bases; nucleotides outside the gene matches: 6. CDR1 LNHDA and CDR2 SQIVND come from the germline V gene (reference sequence). The CDR3 sequence: CASSLGQLLNTEAFF. The CDR3 DNA reads as TGTGCCAGTAGTCTGGGACAGTTATTGAACACTGAAGCTTTCTTT. The entire variable domain, with the rest obtained from reference TRBV19 and TRBJ1-1, is as follows: DGGITQSPKYLFRKEGQNVTLSCEQNLNHDAMYWYRQDPGQGLRLIYYSQIVNDFQKGDIAEGYSVSREKKESFPLTVTSAQKNPTAFYLCASSLGQLLNTEAFFGQGTRLTVV.

This clone was seen once. This chain connects TRBV7-3 to TRBJ1-3; D call uncertain. The CDR3 covers 18 residues. Trimming removed 5 bases from V and 3 bases from J, with 23 bases in between. Germline CDR1 is SGHTA and CDR2 is FQGTGA. The CDR3, as DNA: TGTGCCAGCAGCCTAGGAAGGTCCGGGCGCAATCGTGGAAACACCATATATTTT. This sequence encodes CASSLGRSGRNRGNTIYF.

The chain recombines TRBV5-1 with TRBJ2-3; TRBD1 matches at 12 bases. This CDR3 comprises 15 residues. The germline V gene encodes CDR1 SGHRS and CDR2 YFSETQ. After removal of 4 bases from V and 5 bases from J, the junction contained 5 bases not matched to a gene. The CDR3 DNA sequence: TGCGCCAGCAGCGCGGGGACAGGGGGCATAGATACGCAGTATTTT. This encodes CASSAGTGGIDTQYF.

CDR3 nucleotides: TGTGCCAGTAGTCGGCGGGACAGTTTTGCAACTAATGAAAAACTGTTTTTT. Amino acids: CASSRRDSFATNEKLFF. The V call is TRBV19, the J call TRBJ1-4, with 7 positions matching TRBD1. This CDR3 is 17 amino acids long. Germline V gene lookup returns CDR1 LNHDA and CDR2 SQIVND (reference sequence). V lost 5 bases and J lost 0; bases outside the gene matches: 9.

This sequence joins TRBV28 and TRBJ1-6; 7 bases are shared with TRBD1. Losses at the gene ends were 4 bases for V and 7 bases for J; bases not matched to a gene: 10. The CDR3 is made up of 16 amino acids. Germline CDR1 and CDR2: MDHEN and SYDVKM. CDR3 sequence (DNA): TGTGCCAGCAGTTACTTTAGACAGGGTGGCAATTCACCCCTCCACTTT. Its translation: CASSYFRQGGNSPLHF.

This sequence joins TRBV27 and TRBJ2-7, with 7 bases aligning to TRBD1. V trimming: 7 bases; J trimming: 3 bases; junction bases outside the gene matches: 6. The CDR3 runs to 13 residues. CDR1 MNHEY and CDR2 SMNVEV come from the germline V gene (reference sequence). The CDR3 DNA sequence: TGTGCCAGCACTTGGACAGGCCACTACGAGCAGTACTTC. The encoded protein is CASTWTGHYEQYF.